This TCR beta chain appears in the sequencing data of a study of cytotoxic CD8 clonotypes in ibrutinib-treated CLL. Study-wide context: 25 or so partial and 2 complete responses; at median approximately 68 months, 14 remitted, some twelve progressed. Response sampling came at median approximately a year of treatment, ranging roughly 6 to 36 months.

Clones were read by immunoSEQ multiplex PCR, and TCRdb kept only the in-frame ones, dropping some. Here the sample spans roughly 250,000 clones, around 70% being singletons. This sequence originates from a human donor with chronic lymphocytic leukemia. Sequences were derived from PBMCs, sampled after 24 months of ibrutinib treatment.

The CDR3 region is CASTLAVQETQYF. In DNA, the CDR3 is TGTGCCAGCACGTTAGCGGTCCAAGAGACCCAGTACTTC. The chain has TRBV13 and TRBJ2-5; D is perhaps TRBD2 (6 bases). Germline loops: CDR1 PRHDT, CDR2 FYEKMQ (reference sequence). Trimming pared 7 bases from V and 1 base from J, leaving 10 bases between. The CDR3 runs 13 residues.